A selection of T cell receptor beta chains follows, all from one sample in a study of blood T cell repertoires in COVID-19. The table came from immunoSEQ multiplex PCR; TCRdb's copy has only in-frame clones and leaves some out. In the table there are 65,000 to 95,000 clones, approximately 80% of which are singletons. Sequencing was done on a sample of peripheral blood. All receptors come from a man older than 75 with active or convalescent COVID-19. Both conserved end residues are part of each CDR3. The order of the fields is V gene, clone size, D gene, J gene, CDR3 DNA, CDR3 protein. D genes are given only for firm matches. Where a row states a size, it is once, few, many or the class of an expanded clone; other rows omit it.

TRBV5-1	.	TRBD1	TRBJ1-1	TGCGCCAGCTCACGAGACAGGGGAGGGAACACTGAAGCTTTCTTT	CASSRDRGGNTEAFF
TRBV28	.	TRBD1	TRBJ1-5	TGTGCCAGCAGTTCGGACAGGACCACGTCGCCCCAGCATTTT	CASSSDRTTSPQHF
TRBV7-6	.	.	TRBJ2-3	TGTGCCAGCAGCCCTAGGGGAGGCGGGAATGGGGATACGCAGTATTTT	CASSPRGGGNGDTQYF
TRBV3-1/TRBV3-2	.	TRBD2	TRBJ2-6	TGTGCCAGCAGCCAATATAGTCTAGCGGGGGGGCCTGGGGCCAACGTCCTGACTTTC	CASSQYSLAGGPGANVLTF
TRBV7-2	.	.	TRBJ2-1	TGTGCCAGCAGCTTATCCCCGGTTACCTACAATGAGCAGTTCTTC	CASSLSPVTYNEQFF
TRBV6-5	.	.	TRBJ2-3	TGTGCCAGCAGTTACTCTGGGCAGGGTTTGGCAGATACGCAGTATTTT	CASSYSGQGLADTQYF
TRBV6-2/TRBV6-3	.	TRBD2	TRBJ2-1	TGTGCCAGCAGTTCGGCACTAGCGGGGGCCTACAATGAGCAGTTCTTC	CASSSALAGAYNEQFF
TRBV6-5	once	.	TRBJ2-1	TGTGCCAGCAGGGACAGAACCTACAATGAGCAGTTCTTC	CASRDRTYNEQFF
TRBV19	.	TRBD1	TRBJ1-1	TGTGCCAGTAAGGACAGGGGGGACACTGAAGCTTTCTTT	CASKDRGDTEAFF
TRBV18	.	TRBD1	TRBJ1-6	TGTGCCAGCTCGCCGGGACAGGGTTATAATTCACCCCTCCACTTT	CASSPGQGYNSPLHF
TRBV3-1/TRBV3-2	.	TRBD1	TRBJ1-2	TGTGCCAGCAGCCAAGGAGGGACAGGGGTCGGCTACACCTTC	CASSQGGTGVGYTF
TRBV12-3/TRBV12-4	once	.	TRBJ1-1	TGTGCCAGCAGTAAGGTTCCAGGGCTTGGAGCTTTCTTT	CASSKVPGLGAFF
TRBV2	few	TRBD1	TRBJ1-1	TGTGCCAGCAGGTTGACAGGGTTGAACACTGAAGCTTTCTTT	CASRLTGLNTEAFF
TRBV16	.	TRBD1	TRBJ1-5	TGTGCCAGCAGCCAATCGGGGCAGGGGGGCCAGCCCCAGCATTTT	CASSQSGQGGQPQHF
TRBV18	once	.	TRBJ2-4	TGTGCCAGCTCACCACTAGGGGTAGGGGTCAAAAACATTCAGTACTTC	CASSPLGVGVKNIQYF
TRBV5-1	few	TRBD2	TRBJ2-2	TGCGCCAGCAGCCCGGGACTAGCGGGGGTTAACACCGGGGAGCTGTTTTTT	CASSPGLAGVNTGELFF
TRBV2	.	.	TRBJ2-5	TGTGCCAGCAGTGAACTCCGGGTGGAGACCCAGTACTTC	CASSELRVETQYF
TRBV19	.	.	TRBJ2-5	TGTGCCAGTAGTCCGGGGGACGCCGGGACCCAGTACTTC	CASSPGDAGTQYF
TRBV6-6	.	TRBD1	TRBJ1-1	TGTGCCAGCAGACCCGGGACAGGGAGCACTGAAGCTTTCTTT	CASRPGTGSTEAFF
TRBV5-1	few	TRBD2	TRBJ2-1	TGCGCCAGCAGCTTGGGCGGCGGGAGTAACTATGAGCAGTTCTTC	CASSLGGGSNYEQFF
TRBV5-1	.	TRBD1	TRBJ2-3	TGCGCCAGCAGCGTAGAAGGACAGGGGGATATAGATACGCAGTATTTT	CASSVEGQGDIDTQYF
TRBV5-1	.	.	TRBJ1-4	TGCGCCAGCAGCTTTCGGGGGGCGCAAACTAATGAAAAACTGTTTTTT	CASSFRGAQTNEKLFF
TRBV27	.	TRBD1	TRBJ1-4	TGTGCCAGCAGTCGACTACAGGGGGGCGTTGAAAAACTGTTTTTT	CASSRLQGGVEKLFF
TRBV5-1	few	TRBD1	TRBJ2-2	TGCGCCAGCTCCGGGACAGAAACCACCGGGGAGCTGTTTTTT	CASSGTETTGELFF
TRBV5-1	few	TRBD1	TRBJ1-2	TGCGCCAGCAGCCCCCGACAGGGGGGGAAGAATGGCTACACCTTC	CASSPRQGGKNGYTF
TRBV2	.	.	TRBJ2-3	TGTGCCAGCAGTGGTTCCCTAGCGTCCCCTACAGATACGCAGTATTTT	CASSGSLASPTDTQYF
TRBV27	.	.	TRBJ2-1	TGTGCCAGCAGTTTACCGGGAGGTCAGGGGGCTAGGAATGAGCAGTTCTTC	CASSLPGGQGARNEQFF
TRBV6-2/TRBV6-3	.	TRBD1	TRBJ1-4	TGTGCCAGCAGTTATCACCGGGACAGGGAAAATGAAAAACTGTTTTTT	CASSYHRDRENEKLFF
TRBV19	few	TRBD2	TRBJ2-1	TGTGCCAGTAGTATCCGCGGGAGCTCCTACAATGAGCAGTTCTTC	CASSIRGSSYNEQFF
TRBV19	.	.	TRBJ1-2	TGTGCCAGTAGTAAACCCGGTGGGGGGGTAGGCTACACCTTC	CASSKPGGGVGYTF
TRBV27	.	.	TRBJ1-6	TGTGCCAGCAGTTTTAGGGACACTAATTCACCCCTCCACTTT	CASSFRDTNSPLHF
TRBV18	once	TRBD1	TRBJ1-1	TGTGCCAGCTCACTAGAACAGGGGGCTGGCACTGAAGCTTTCTTT	CASSLEQGAGTEAFF
TRBV12-3/TRBV12-4	.	.	TRBJ1-5	TGTGCCAGCAGTCTCACAGGTTTTCAGCCCCAGCATTTT	CASSLTGFQPQHF
TRBV6-5	.	.	TRBJ1-1	TGTGCCAGCAGGGCAGACTTCAGGGAGAACACTGAAGCTTTCTTT	CASRADFRENTEAFF
TRBV2	.	TRBD1	TRBJ1-6	TGTGCCACCCGAGGACAGGGGGCTCAATCACCCCTCCACTTT	CATRGQGAQSPLHF
TRBV5-1	.	TRBD2	TRBJ2-5	TGCGCCAGCAGTAGCGGGATTGAAGAGACCCAGTACTTC	CASSSGIEETQYF
TRBV19	.	.	TRBJ1-5	TGTGCCAGTAGTATAGAGGTTGTAGGGGTGGGACAGCCCCAGCATTTT	CASSIEVVGVGQPQHF
TRBV19	few	TRBD1	TRBJ1-5	TGTGCCAGTAGTACGCCGGGACAGGGGTACAATCAGCCCCAGCATTTT	CASSTPGQGYNQPQHF
TRBV19	.	TRBD1	TRBJ1-2	TGTGCCAGTAGTATCGACAGGGGGCTTGGCTACACCTTC	CASSIDRGLGYTF
TRBV19	.	TRBD1	TRBJ2-2	TGTGCCAGTAGAACAGGGGGAAGGGGCACCGGGGAGCTGTTTTTT	CASRTGGRGTGELFF
TRBV19	.	TRBD1	TRBJ1-2	TGTGCCAGTAGTCCTCCGGGACAGGGGGAGGGCTACACCTTC	CASSPPGQGEGYTF
TRBV28	.	TRBD1	TRBJ1-2	TGTGCCAGCAAGTCACAGGGGGTGACAGGAACTAACTATGGCTACACCTTC	CASKSQGVTGTNYGYTF
TRBV5-1	.	.	TRBJ2-3	TGCGCCAGCAGCCCCGGAGTGCACACAGATACGCAGTATTTT	CASSPGVHTDTQYF
TRBV7-6	once	.	TRBJ2-3	TGTGCCAGCACACTTGGGGCGGCGAGCACAGATACGCAGTATTTT	CASTLGAASTDTQYF
TRBV10-3	once	TRBD1	TRBJ2-6	TGTGCCATCAGCGCGACAGGGGTTGATTCTGGGGCCAACGTCCTGACTTTC	CAISATGVDSGANVLTF
TRBV11-2	.	.	TRBJ2-1	TGTGCCAGCAGCTCCCTCCGGGGTCCGGAGGGTAGCAATGAGCAGTTCTTC	CASSSLRGPEGSNEQFF
TRBV18	once	TRBD2	TRBJ2-5	TGTGCCAGCTCCAGCGGGAGCTCCCAAGAGACCCAGTACTTC	CASSSGSSQETQYF
TRBV10-3	once	.	TRBJ1-6	TGTGCCATCAGAGCGGGAGGGGCATACAATTCACCCCTCCACTTT	CAIRAGGAYNSPLHF
TRBV7-9	.	.	TRBJ1-5	TGTGCCAGCAGCCAAACAGGGCTTGCCAATCAGCCCCAGCATTTT	CASSQTGLANQPQHF
TRBV28	.	.	TRBJ2-3	TGTGCCAGCAGACCAGCCCTAGCGACCACTACGGCAGATACGCAGTATTTT	CASRPALATTTADTQYF
TRBV19	.	.	TRBJ1-3	TGTGCCAGTAGTCAAATCAGGGTAATCTCTGGAAACACCATATATTTT	CASSQIRVISGNTIYF
TRBV19	.	.	TRBJ1-5	TGTGCCAGTAGTATTCGGGCTGGGGGGGCCGGTAATCAGCCCCAGCATTTT	CASSIRAGGAGNQPQHF
TRBV24-1	.	TRBD1	TRBJ2-3	TGTGCCACCAGTGATCGGACAGGGGGCACAGATACGCAGTATTTT	CATSDRTGGTDTQYF
TRBV6-6	.	TRBD1	TRBJ2-5	TGTGCCAGCAGTTACCCCGGACAGGGAAAAGAGACCCAGTACTTC	CASSYPGQGKETQYF
TRBV18	.	.	TRBJ1-4	TGTGCCAGCTCACCATCTAATGCAGGCAAGAATGAAAAACTGTTTTTT	CASSPSNAGKNEKLFF